The TCR beta chain under discussion was sequenced for a study of memory CD4+ T cells and cytomegalovirus serostatus. Study findings and constraints: About 40% of the roughly 150 known CMV-associated TCRbeta sequences appeared in CD4+ memory.

Libraries were prepared by immunoSEQ multiplex PCR; TCRdb keeps only in-frame clonotypes and omits some of them. The repertoire holds 55,000 to 80,000 clones, 60% to 85% seen once, with around 5% in the top ten. Single viable CD3+CD4+CD8-CD45RO+ cells were sorted as the memory CD4+ T cells. The CDR3 spans 13 residues. Germline values: CDR1 SQVTM, CDR2 ANQGSEA. Losses at the gene ends were 3 bases for V and 4 bases for J; bases not matched to a gene: 1. The sample holds one count of this clone. Antigen unknown. Material for sequencing was memory CD4+ T cells from blood. The V and J genes are TRBV29-1 and TRBJ2-2; 8 positions agree with TRBD1. The TCR was taken from an adult in good health and CMV-seropositive. CDR3 in amino acids: CSVETGATGELFF. In DNA form, the CDR3 reads TGCAGCGTTGAGACAGGGGCCACCGGGGAGCTGTTTTTT.